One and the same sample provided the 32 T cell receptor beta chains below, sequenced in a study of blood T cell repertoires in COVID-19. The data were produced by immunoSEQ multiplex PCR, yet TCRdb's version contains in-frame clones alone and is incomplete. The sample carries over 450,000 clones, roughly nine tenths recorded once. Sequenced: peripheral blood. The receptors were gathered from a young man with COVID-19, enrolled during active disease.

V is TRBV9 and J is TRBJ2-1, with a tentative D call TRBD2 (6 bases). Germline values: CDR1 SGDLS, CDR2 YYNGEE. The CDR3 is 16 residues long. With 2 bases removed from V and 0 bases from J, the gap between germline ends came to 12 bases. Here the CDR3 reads CASSVHLAVSYNEQFF. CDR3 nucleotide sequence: TGTGCCAGCAGCGTCCATTTAGCGGTCTCCTACAATGAGCAGTTCTTC.

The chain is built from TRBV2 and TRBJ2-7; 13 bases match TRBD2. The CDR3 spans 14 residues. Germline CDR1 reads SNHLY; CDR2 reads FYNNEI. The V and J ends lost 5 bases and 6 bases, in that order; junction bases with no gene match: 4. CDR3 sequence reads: CASSPTSGRGEQYF. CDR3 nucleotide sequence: TGTGCCAGCAGTCCTACTAGCGGGAGGGGCGAGCAGTACTTC.

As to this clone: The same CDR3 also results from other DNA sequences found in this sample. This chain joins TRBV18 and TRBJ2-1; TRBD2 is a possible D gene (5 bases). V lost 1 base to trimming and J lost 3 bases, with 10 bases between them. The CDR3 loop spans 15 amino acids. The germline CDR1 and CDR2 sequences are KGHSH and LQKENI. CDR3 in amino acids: CASSPLAGDYNEQFF. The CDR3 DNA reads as TGTGCCAGCTCACCACTGGCGGGTGACTACAATGAGCAGTTCTTC. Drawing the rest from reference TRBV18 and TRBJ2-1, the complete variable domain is NAGVMQNPRHLVRRRGQEARLRCSPMKGHSHVYWYRQLPEEGLKFMVYLQKENIIDESGMPKERFSAEFPKEGPSILRIQQVVRGDSAAYFCASSPLAGDYNEQFFGPGTRLTVL.

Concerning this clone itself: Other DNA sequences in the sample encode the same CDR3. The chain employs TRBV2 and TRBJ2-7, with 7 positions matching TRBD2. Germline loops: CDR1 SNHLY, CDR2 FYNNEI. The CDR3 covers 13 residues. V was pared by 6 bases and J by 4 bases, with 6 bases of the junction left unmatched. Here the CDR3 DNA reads TGTGCCAGCAGGGGGGGACTATCTTACGAGCAGTACTTC. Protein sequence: CASRGGLSYEQYF.

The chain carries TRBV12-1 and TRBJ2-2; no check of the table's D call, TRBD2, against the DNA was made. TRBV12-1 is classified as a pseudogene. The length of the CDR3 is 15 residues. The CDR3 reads CASDGGPSGVGELFF. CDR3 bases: TGTGCCAGCGACGGTGGGCCTAGCGGGGTCGGGGAGCTGTTTTTT.

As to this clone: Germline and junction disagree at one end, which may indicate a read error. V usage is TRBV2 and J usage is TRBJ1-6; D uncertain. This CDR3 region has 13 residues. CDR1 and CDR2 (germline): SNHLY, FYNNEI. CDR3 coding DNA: TGTGCCAGCAGGGAAGGGCCCGTTACAGCCCTCCACTTT. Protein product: CASREGPVTALHF.

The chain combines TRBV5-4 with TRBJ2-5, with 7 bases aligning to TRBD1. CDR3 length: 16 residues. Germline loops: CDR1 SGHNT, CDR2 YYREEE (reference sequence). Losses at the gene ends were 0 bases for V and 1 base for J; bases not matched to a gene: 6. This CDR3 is CASSLGQGGAQETQYF. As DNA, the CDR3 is TGTGCCAGCAGCTTGGGACAGGGTGGGGCCCAAGAGACCCAGTACTTC.

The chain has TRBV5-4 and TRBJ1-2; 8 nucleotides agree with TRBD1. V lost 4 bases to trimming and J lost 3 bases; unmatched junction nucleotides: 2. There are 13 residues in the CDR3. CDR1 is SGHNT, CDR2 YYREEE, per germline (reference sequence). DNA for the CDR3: TGTGCCAGCAGCACGGGACAGGACTATGGCTACACCTTC. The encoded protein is CASSTGQDYGYTF.

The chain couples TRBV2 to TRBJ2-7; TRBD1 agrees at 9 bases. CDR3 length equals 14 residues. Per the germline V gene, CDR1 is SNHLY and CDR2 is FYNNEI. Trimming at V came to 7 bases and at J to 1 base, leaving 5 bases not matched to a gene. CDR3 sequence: CASTLGQGSYEQYF. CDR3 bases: TGTGCCAGCACCTTGGGACAGGGTTCCTACGAGCAGTACTTC.

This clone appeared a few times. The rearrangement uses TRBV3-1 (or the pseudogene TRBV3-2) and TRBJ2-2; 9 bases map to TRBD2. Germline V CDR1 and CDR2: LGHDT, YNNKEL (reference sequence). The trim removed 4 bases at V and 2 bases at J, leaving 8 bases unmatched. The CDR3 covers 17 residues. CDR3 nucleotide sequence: TGTGCCAGCAGCCCGACGACTAGCGGATCAAACACCGGGGAGCTGTTTTTT. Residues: CASSPTTSGSNTGELFF.

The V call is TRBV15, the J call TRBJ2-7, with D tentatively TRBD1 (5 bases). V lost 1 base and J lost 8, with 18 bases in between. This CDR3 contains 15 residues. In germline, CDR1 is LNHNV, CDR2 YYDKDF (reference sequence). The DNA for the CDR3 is TGTGCCACCAGCAGAGTAACAGGTACGTCTACGAAGCAGTACTTC. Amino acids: CATSRVTGTSTKQYF.

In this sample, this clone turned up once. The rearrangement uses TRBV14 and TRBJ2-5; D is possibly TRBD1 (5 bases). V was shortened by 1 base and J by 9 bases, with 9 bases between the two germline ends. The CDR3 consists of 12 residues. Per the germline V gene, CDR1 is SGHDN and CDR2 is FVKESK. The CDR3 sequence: CASSQGTGPQYF. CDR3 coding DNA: TGTGCCAGCAGCCAAGGAACAGGCCCCCAGTACTTC.

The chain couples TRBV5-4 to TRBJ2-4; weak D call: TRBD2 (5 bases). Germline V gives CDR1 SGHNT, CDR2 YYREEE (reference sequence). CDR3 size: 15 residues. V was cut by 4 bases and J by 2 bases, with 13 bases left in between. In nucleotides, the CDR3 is TGTGCCAGCAGCCCCGCGACGGGAACCAAAAACATTCAGTACTTC. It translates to CASSPATGTKNIQYF.

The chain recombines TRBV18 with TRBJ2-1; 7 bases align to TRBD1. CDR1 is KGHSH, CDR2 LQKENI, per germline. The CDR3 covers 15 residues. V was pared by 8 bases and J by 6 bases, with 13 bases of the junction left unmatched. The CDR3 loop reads CASEEVGGVGNEQFF. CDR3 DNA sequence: TGTGCCAGCGAGGAAGTAGGGGGCGTCGGCAATGAGCAGTTCTTC.

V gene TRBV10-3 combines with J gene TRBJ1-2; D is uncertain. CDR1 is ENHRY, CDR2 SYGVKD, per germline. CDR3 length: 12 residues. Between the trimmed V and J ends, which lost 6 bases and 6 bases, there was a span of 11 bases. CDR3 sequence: CAIRDDGDGYTF. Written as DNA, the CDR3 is TGTGCCATCAGAGACGACGGAGATGGCTACACCTTC.

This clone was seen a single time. The CDR3 DNA reads TGTGCCAGCAGCCGACAGGGGGGGGTCACCGGGGAGCTGTTTTTT. It yields the protein CASSRQGGVTGELFF. This chain joins TRBV14 and TRBJ2-2; 9 nucleotides line up with TRBD1. Germline CDR1 SGHDN, CDR2 FVKESK. CDR3 length equals 15 residues. V shed 4 bases and J 4 bases; nucleotides not matched to a gene: 4. Looking up the rest from reference TRBV14 and TRBJ2-2 gives the full variable domain: EAGVTQFPSHSVIEKGQTVTLRCDPISGHDNLYWYRRVMGKEIKFLLHFVKESKQDESGMPNNRFLAERTGGTYSTLKVQPAELEDSGVYFCASSRQGGVTGELFFGEGSRLTVL.

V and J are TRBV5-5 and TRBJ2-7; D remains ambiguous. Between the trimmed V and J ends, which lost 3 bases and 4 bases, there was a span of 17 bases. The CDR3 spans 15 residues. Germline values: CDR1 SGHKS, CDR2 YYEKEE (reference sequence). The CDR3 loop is CASSSRPTEGYEQYF. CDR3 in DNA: TGTGCCAGCAGCTCGCGGCCCACTGAAGGATACGAGCAGTACTTC.

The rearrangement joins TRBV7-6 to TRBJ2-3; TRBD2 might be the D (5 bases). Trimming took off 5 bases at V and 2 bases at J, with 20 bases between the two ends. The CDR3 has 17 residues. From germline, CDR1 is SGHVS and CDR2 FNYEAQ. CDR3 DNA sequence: TGTGCCAGCAGCGCAGACCACCGGGATCCCCACACAGATACGCAGTATTTT. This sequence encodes CASSADHRDPHTDTQYF.

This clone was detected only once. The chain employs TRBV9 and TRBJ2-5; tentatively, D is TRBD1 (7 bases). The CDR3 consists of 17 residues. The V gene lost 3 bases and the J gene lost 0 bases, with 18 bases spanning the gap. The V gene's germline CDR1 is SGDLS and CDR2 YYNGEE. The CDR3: CASSATATGTHQETQYF. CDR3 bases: TGTGCCAGCAGCGCAACTGCGACAGGGACTCACCAAGAGACCCAGTACTTC.

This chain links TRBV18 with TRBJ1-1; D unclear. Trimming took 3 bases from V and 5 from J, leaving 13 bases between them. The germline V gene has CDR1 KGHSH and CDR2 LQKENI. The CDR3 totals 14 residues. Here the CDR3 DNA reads TGTGCCAGCTCACCCTTGGAGGAGCGAACTGAAGCTTTCTTT. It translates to CASSPLEERTEAFF.

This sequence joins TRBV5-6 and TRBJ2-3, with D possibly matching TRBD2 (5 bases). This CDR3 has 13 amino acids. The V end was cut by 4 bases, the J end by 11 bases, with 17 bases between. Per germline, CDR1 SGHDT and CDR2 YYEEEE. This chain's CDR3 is CASSRLNTGEQYF. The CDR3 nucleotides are TGTGCCAGCAGCCGGCTGAACACCGGGGAGCAGTATTTT.

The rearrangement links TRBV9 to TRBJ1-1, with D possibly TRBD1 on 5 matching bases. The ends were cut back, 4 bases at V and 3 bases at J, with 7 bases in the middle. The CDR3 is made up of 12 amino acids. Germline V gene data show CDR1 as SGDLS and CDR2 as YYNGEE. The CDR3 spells CASSPGYTEAFF. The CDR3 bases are TGTGCCAGCAGCCCAGGGTACACTGAAGCTTTCTTT.

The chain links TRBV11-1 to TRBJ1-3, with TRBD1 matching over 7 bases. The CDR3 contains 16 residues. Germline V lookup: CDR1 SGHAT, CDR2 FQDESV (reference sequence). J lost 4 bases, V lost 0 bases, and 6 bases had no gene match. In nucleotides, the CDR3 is TGTGCCAGCAGCTTAGCAGGGGGCCGCGGAGGAAACACCATATATTTT. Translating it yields CASSLAGGRGGNTIYF.

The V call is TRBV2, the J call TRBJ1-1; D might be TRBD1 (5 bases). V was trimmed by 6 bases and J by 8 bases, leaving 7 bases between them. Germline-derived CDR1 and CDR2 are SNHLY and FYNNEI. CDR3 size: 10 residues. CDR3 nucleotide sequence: TGTGCCAGCAGATCAGGGGAAGCTTTCTTT. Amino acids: CASRSGEAFF.

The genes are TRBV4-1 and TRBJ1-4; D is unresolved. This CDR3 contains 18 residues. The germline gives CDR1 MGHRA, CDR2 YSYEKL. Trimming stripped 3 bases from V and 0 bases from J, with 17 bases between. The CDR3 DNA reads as TGCGCCAGCAGCCAGCCTACCGCGGCTCTCTCAACTAATGAAAAACTGTTTTTT. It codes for CASSQPTAALSTNEKLFF.

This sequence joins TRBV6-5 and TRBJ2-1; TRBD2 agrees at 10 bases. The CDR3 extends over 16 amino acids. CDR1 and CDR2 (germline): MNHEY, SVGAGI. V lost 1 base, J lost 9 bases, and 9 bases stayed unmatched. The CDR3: CASSYFGSGRNREQFF. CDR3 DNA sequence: TGTGCCAGCAGTTACTTTGGTAGCGGGAGGAACCGTGAGCAGTTCTTC.

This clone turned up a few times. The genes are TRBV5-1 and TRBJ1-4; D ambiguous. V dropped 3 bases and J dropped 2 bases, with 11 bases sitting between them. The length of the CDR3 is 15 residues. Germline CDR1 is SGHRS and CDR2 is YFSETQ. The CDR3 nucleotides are TGCGCCAGCAGCTCCCTCGGGAAGACTAATGAAAAACTGTTTTTT. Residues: CASSSLGKTNEKLFF.

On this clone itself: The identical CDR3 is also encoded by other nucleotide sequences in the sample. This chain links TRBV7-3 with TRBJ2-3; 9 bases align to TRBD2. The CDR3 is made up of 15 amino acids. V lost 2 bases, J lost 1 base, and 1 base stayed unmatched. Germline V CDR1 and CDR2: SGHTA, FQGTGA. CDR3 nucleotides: TGTGCCAGCAGCTTACGCGGGAGGGGCACAGATACGCAGTATTTT. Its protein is CASSLRGRGTDTQYF.

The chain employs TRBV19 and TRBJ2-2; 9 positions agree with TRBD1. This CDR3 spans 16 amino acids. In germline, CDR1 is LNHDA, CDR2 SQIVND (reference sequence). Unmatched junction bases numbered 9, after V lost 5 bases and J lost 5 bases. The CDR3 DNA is TGTGCCAGTAGTGCCGGGACAGGGTGGCCGACCGGGGAGCTGTTTTTT. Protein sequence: CASSAGTGWPTGELFF.

The chain's CDR3 is CASSPQTGRGTQYF. DNA for the CDR3: TGTGCCAGCTCACCTCAGACAGGAAGAGGGACCCAGTACTTC. The V and J genes are TRBV18 and TRBJ2-5; weak D call: TRBD1 (6 bases). The germline V gene has CDR1 KGHSH and CDR2 LQKENI. The CDR3 runs 14 residues. The V end lost 3 bases, the J end lost 7 bases, and 15 bases lay between the germline ends.

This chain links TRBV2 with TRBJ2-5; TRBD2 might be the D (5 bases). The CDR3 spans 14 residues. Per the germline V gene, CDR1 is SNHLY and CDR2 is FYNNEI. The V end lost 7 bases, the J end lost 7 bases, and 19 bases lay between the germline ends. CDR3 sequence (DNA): TGTGCCAGCACCGAGGCCCCTAGCACTGGGACCCAGTACTTC. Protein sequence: CASTEAPSTGTQYF.

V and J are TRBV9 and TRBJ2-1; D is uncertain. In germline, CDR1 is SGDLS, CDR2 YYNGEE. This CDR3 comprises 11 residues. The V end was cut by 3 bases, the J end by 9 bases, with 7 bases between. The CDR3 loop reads CASSDLVEQFF. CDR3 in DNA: TGTGCCAGCAGCGATTTAGTTGAGCAGTTCTTC.